This T cell receptor (beta chain) came from a study of blood T cell repertoires in COVID-19. Study information: The samples span acute and convalescent COVID-19 from the United States, Italy and Spain. T cells, B-cell-depleted T cells, or PBMCs supplied cDNA or gDNA.

Germline CDR1 reads MNHEY; CDR2 reads SVGEGT. V lost 5 bases and J 0 bases, leaving 17 bases between the germline ends. This CDR3 has 17 residues. Sequencing was performed with immunoSEQ multiplex PCR; in TCRdb, only in-frame clones are kept and a portion is missing. The sample lists roughly 260,000 clones, about 87% occurring once. The TCR was taken from a man between 60 and 70 years old who had recovered from COVID-19. The chain couples TRBV6-2 or TRBV6-3 to TRBJ1-5; D is undetermined. Sequencing was performed on peripheral blood. The CDR3 DNA sequence: TGTGCCAGCAGTACTACCACTCGGCAGAGTAGCAATCAGCCCCAGCATTTT. This gives the protein CASSTTTRQSSNQPQHF.